This note documents a single T cell receptor (beta chain) sequence. The sample belongs to a study of blood T cell repertoires in COVID-19. In the study overall: Material from acute and convalescent COVID-19 was sourced from the United States, Italy and Spain. PBMCs, B-cell-depleted T cells, or T cells were the source of the cDNA or gDNA that made up the material.

In the original analysis: Estimated nucleated cell counts came from reference gene primer amplification. TCRdb keeps only in-frame clones here, not all; method: immunoSEQ multiplex PCR. The V and J calls and clone size are taken from that table; D and trimming were inferred from the DNA. This table holds about 49,000 clones, over 85% found once. The sequenced material came from peripheral blood. This receptor was identified in a man older than 75 with acute or convalescent COVID-19.

Written as DNA, the CDR3 is TGTGCCAGCAGCCCCGGGGGTCACCCAACCCACGAGCAGTACTTC. The encoded protein is CASSPGGHPTHEQYF. The chain joins TRBV11-3 to TRBJ2-7; D is perhaps TRBD2 (6 bases). V was pared by 5 bases and J by 5 bases, with 19 bases between. Germline CDR1 and CDR2: SGHNT and YENEEA. The CDR3 extends over 15 amino acids.